Listed below are T cell receptor beta chains from one sample, sequenced in a study of cytomegalovirus exposure and HLA in healthy donors. Clones were sequenced by immunoSEQ multiplex PCR, and TCRdb holds only the in-frame ones, with some missing. The sample has roughly 100,000 clones; approximately 78% are singletons. Material: PBMCs. These receptors originate from a woman aged 55-70 years in good health and CMV-seronegative. The CDR3 runs from the conserved cysteine through the conserved F or W. A D gene is named only where the DNA matches it firmly. A row's size may be missing; if present it is once, few, many or a size class.

>TRBV27|TRBJ1-2|NA|NA
TGTGCCAGCAGCTACAGGGTTAGTGGGAACTATGGCTACACCTTC
CASSYRVSGNYGYTF
>TRBV27|TRBJ1-2|TRBD1|NA
TGTGCCAGCAGTTCAGGGGGCGCCCCGTTCGGTGGCTACACCTTC
CASSSGGAPFGGYTF
>TRBV4-1|TRBJ1-1|NA|NA
TGCGCCAGCAGCGGACAAACAGCAAACACTGAAGCTTTCTTT
CASSGQTANTEAFF
>TRBV10-3|TRBJ1-2|NA|few
TGTGCCATCAGTGAGTCAACAGGCGCGGGAGGCTACACCTTC
CAISESTGAGGYTF
>TRBV6-6|TRBJ2-2|NA|NA
TGTGCCAGCAGTTACCCCAGGACAAACACCGGGGAGCTGTTTTTT
CASSYPRTNTGELFF
>TRBV6-5|TRBJ2-7|NA|NA
TGTGCCAGCAGTTACTCGTGGCGCAGGGCCCACGAGCAGTACTTC
CASSYSWRRAHEQYF
>TRBV29-1|TRBJ2-2|NA|NA
TGCAGCGTTGGTCTCGGCAGGGGAACCGGGGAGCTGTTTTTT
CSVGLGRGTGELFF
>TRBV2|TRBJ2-1|NA|NA
TGTGCCAGCAGTGAGCAGGGCCGTGGGAATGAGCAGTTCTTC
CASSEQGRGNEQFF
>TRBV4-1|TRBJ1-3|NA|few
TGCGCCAGCAGCCACACTCCCGGGAGGTCTGGAAACACCATATATTTT
CASSHTPGRSGNTIYF
>TRBV2|TRBJ1-5|NA|NA
TGTGCCAGCAGTGACAGGAAGGCTAGCAATCAGCCCCAGCATTTT
CASSDRKASNQPQHF
>TRBV9|TRBJ1-3|TRBD1|few
TGTGCCAGCAGCCAGGGGGGCTCTGGAAACACCATATATTTT
CASSQGGSGNTIYF
>TRBV28|TRBJ2-2|NA|NA
TGTGCCAGCAGTTTATACGGGAGCCTCATAAACACCGGGGAGCTGTTTTTT
CASSLYGSLINTGELFF
>TRBV7-9|TRBJ1-1|TRBD1|NA
TGTGCCAGCAGCAGGGGGCTGAACACTGAAGCTTTCTTT
CASSRGLNTEAFF
>TRBV4-1|TRBJ2-2|NA|NA
TGCGCCAGCAGCCGCGTTGCGCGGACAGCGAACACCGGGGAGCTGTTTTTT
CASSRVARTANTGELFF
>TRBV14|TRBJ1-5|NA|NA
TGTGCCAGCCGCCGACAGACCCATTGGCGGCCCCAGCATTTT
CASRRQTHWRPQHF
>TRBV15|TRBJ1-1|NA|NA
TGTGCCACCAGCCCCGAGGTTATGAACACTGAAGCTTTCTTT
CATSPEVMNTEAFF
>TRBV30|TRBJ2-7|TRBD2|NA
TGTGCCTGGAGTGTAGGCCGCGGGAGCTGGTACGAGCAGTACTTC
CAWSVGRGSWYEQYF
>TRBV2|TRBJ2-7|NA|NA
TGTGCCAGCAGTGAAGGGGGGGGCGGCTACGAGCAGTACTTC
CASSEGGGGYEQYF
>TRBV10-3|TRBJ1-4|TRBD1|once
TGTGCCATCAGTGCAGGGACAGGGGTCGAAAAACTGTTTTTT
CAISAGTGVEKLFF
>TRBV6-5|TRBJ1-2|TRBD1|NA
TGTGCCAGCAGTTACTCGGAGGGGGCGGCACGGGGCTACACCTTC
CASSYSEGAARGYTF
>TRBV6-5|TRBJ1-1|NA|NA
TGTGCCAGCAGTTACTCGACGGACGCGGGGAACACTGAAGCTTTCTTT
CASSYSTDAGNTEAFF
>TRBV19|TRBJ2-3|TRBD2|NA
TGTGCCAGTAGTTTTGGTAGCGGGAGGTACACAGATACGCAGTATTTT
CASSFGSGRYTDTQYF
>TRBV19|TRBJ2-1|TRBD1|NA
TGTGCCAGTAGCCATAACCGGGACAGGGGAAAATACAATGAGCAGTTCTTC
CASSHNRDRGKYNEQFF
>TRBV6-5|TRBJ1-1|NA|NA
TGTGCCAGCAACGATCGGGGGGCCACTGAAGCTTTCTTT
CASNDRGATEAFF
>TRBV15|TRBJ2-1|TRBD2|NA
TGTGCCACCAGCAGGAAAGTTTTAGCGGGGGGTAGGGATGAGCAGTTCTTC
CATSRKVLAGGRDEQFF
>TRBV20-1|TRBJ2-1|NA|NA
TGCAGTGCCGTGTACAATGAGCAGTTCTTC
CSAVYNEQFF
>TRBV1|TRBJ2-5|NA|NA
TGCACCAGCAGCCGCTCACGGAAGGCAGGGGGATTTCAAGAGACCCAGTACTTC
CTSSRSRKAGGFQETQYF
>TRBV7-8|TRBJ2-7|NA|NA
TGTGCCAGCAGCGGGGGGACCCTACGGGAGCAGTACTTC
CASSGGTLREQYF
>TRBV6-1|TRBJ2-7|TRBD1|NA
TGTGCCAGCAGTGAAGCTCCTAGACAGGGCGCAGGGTACTACGAGCAGTACTTC
CASSEAPRQGAGYYEQYF
>TRBV10-3|TRBJ2-3|TRBD2|NA
TGTGCCATCAGTGATTCGGGACTAGCGGGACCGGGGAGCACAGATACGCAGTATTTT
CAISDSGLAGPGSTDTQYF
>TRBV30|TRBJ1-1|NA|NA
TGTGCCTGGAGTGTGGGGGGGAACACTGAAGCTTTCTTT
CAWSVGGNTEAFF
>TRBV5-1|TRBJ2-3|TRBD1|NA
TGCGCCAGCAGCCGAGGGACAGGATACACAGATACGCAGTATTTT
CASSRGTGYTDTQYF
>TRBV12-1|TRBJ2-1|NA|once
TGTGCCAGCAGCTTGGTCAAAGGCCTAGAGTCCAATGAGCAGTTCTTC
CASSLVKGLESNEQFF
>TRBV7-9|TRBJ2-3|TRBD1|NA
TGTGCCAGCAGGCTCAGACCCCGGGACAGGAACACAGATACGCAGTATTTT
CASRLRPRDRNTDTQYF
>TRBV23-1|TRBJ1-6|TRBD1|NA
TGCGCCAGCAGTCAATCGGACAGGGGCGCACGAGCCCTCCACTTT
CASSQSDRGARALHF
>TRBV4-1|TRBJ2-1|TRBD1|NA
TGCGCCAGCAGCCAGTACAGGGGGGAGATTTACAATGAGCAGTTCTTC
CASSQYRGEIYNEQFF